The source of this TCR beta chain is a study of blood T cell repertoires in COVID-19. Study-level background: COVID-19 samples, acute and convalescent, were from the United States, Italy and Spain.

The CDR3 loop spans 15 amino acids. In germline, CDR1 is MNHEY, CDR2 SVGEGT. Trimming removed 2 bases at V and 5 bases at J, with 15 bases between. Some clones are missing from TCRdb's copy, which holds only in-frame ones; the method was immunoSEQ multiplex PCR. Seen here are roughly 150,000 clones, 75% to 90% observed once, and the top ten hold more than 40%. The specimen sequenced was peripheral blood. The TCR comes from a human donor in a cohort sampled during active COVID-19. The V call is TRBV6-2 or TRBV6-3, the J call TRBJ1-1; tentative D call: TRBD1 (5 bases). This CDR3 reads CASSYKRQGGTEAFF. CDR3 bases: TGTGCCAGCAGTTACAAACGGCAGGGCGGAACTGAAGCTTTCTTT.